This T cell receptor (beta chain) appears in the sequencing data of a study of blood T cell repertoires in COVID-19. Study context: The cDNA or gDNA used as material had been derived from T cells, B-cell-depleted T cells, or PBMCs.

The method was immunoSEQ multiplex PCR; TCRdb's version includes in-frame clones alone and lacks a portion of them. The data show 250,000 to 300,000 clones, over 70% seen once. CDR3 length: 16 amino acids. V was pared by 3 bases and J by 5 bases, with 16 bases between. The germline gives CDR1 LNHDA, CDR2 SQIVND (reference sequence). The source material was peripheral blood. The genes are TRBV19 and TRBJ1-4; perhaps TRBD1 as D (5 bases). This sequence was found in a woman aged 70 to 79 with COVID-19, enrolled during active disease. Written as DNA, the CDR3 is TGTGCCAGTAGTATTCAGGGTAACGACGGCAATGAAAAACTGTTTTTT. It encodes CASSIQGNDGNEKLFF.